The 6 T cell receptor beta chains reported below all come from one sample, sequenced in a study of blood T cells in healthy people across ages. A sample-barcoded 5' primer and a J-beta primer mix were used in a second PCR of roughly 7 to 11 cycles. TCRdb re-analysed the 5' RACE reads in MiXCR, keeping a single row per CDR3 protein. The table has about 770,000 distinct CDR3 sequences, under 55% seen once. Sequencing was carried out using blood. The receptors shown here come from a man in his 60s in good health.

The V and J genes are TRBV20-1 and TRBJ1-2; 7 bases are a match to TRBD1. V gave up 5 bases and J gave up 6 bases; unmatched junction bases: 3. Germline CDR1 is DFQATT and CDR2 is SNEGSKA (reference sequence). This CDR3 has 11 amino acids. The CDR3 region has the DNA TGCAGTGCTTCCGGACAGGATGGCTACACCTTC. Translation gives CSASGQDGYTF.

Here the CDR3 DNA reads TGTGCCAGCAGCCTGGCCGCGCTAAAAGGAAAAACTAGCACAGATACGCAGTATTTT. Translating it yields CASSLAALKGKTSTDTQYF. This chain links TRBV3-1 with TRBJ2-3; no clear D. Germline loops: CDR1 LGHDT, CDR2 YNNKEL (reference sequence). The V end was cut by 4 bases, the J end by 0 bases, with 23 bases between. The CDR3 loop spans 19 amino acids.

A note on this clonotype: A junction boundary mismatches the germline segment, possibly from a read error. The V call is TRBV7-2, the J call TRBJ1-2; D unresolved. In germline, CDR1 is SGHTA, CDR2 FQGNSA. The CDR3 totals 14 residues. The CDR3, as DNA: TGTGCCAGCAGCTCTAGCGGGGAGTACTATGGCTACGCCTTC. This codes for CASSSSGEYYGYAF.

This clonotype has at least ten counts. This rearrangement joins TRBV14 to TRBJ1-2; unclear D gene. From germline, CDR1 is SGHDN and CDR2 FVKESK. The V end lost 1 base, the J end lost 6 bases, and 9 bases lay between the germline ends. The CDR3 loop spans 13 amino acids. CDR3 nucleotide sequence: TGTGCCAGCAGCCAAGGCCAAGCTAATGGCTACACCTTC. It translates to CASSQGQANGYTF.

The chain uses TRBV20-1 and TRBJ2-7; 7 bases map to TRBD2. The CDR3 loop spans 13 amino acids. Germline V gene sequence: CDR1 DFQATT, CDR2 SNEGSKA (reference sequence). V dropped 6 bases and J dropped 3; count of bases not matched to a gene: 8. The CDR3 nucleotides are TGCAGTGCCCGGACGGGAGGAGTCTACGAGCAGTACTTC. This gives the protein CSARTGGVYEQYF.

The V gene is TRBV12-3 or TRBV12-4, the J gene TRBJ2-3, with D maybe TRBD1 (7 bases). V lost 4 bases to trimming and J lost 3 bases, with 20 bases between them. This CDR3 comprises 17 residues. CDR3 DNA: TGTGCCAGCAGTTCGACCACCGTATCAGGGGGGACAGATACGCAGTATTTT. Protein product: CASSSTTVSGGTDTQYF.